The 8 T cell receptor beta chains below were found in one sample sequenced in a study of T-cell memory formation after mild COVID-19. TCRdb re-analysed the 5' RACE reads in MiXCR, keeping a single row per CDR3 protein. The sample lists 190,000 or so distinct CDR3 sequences; around a fifth were seen once. Sequencing was done on a sample of PBMCs or a T cell subset sorted from them (not recorded which). All receptors come from an adult woman who had mild COVID-19 (a few samples of this study predate the infection). Cell type and time point are not known.

The chain employs TRBV6-1 and TRBJ1-1; D may be TRBD1 (6 bases). The germline gives CDR1 MNHNS, CDR2 SASEGT. V dropped 3 bases and J dropped 12 bases, with 17 bases sitting between them. This CDR3 contains 13 residues. CDR3 sequence reads: CASSDYLDSSPFF. DNA of the CDR3: TGTGCCAGCAGTGACTACTTGGACAGTTCCCCTTTCTTT.

The V call is TRBV29-1, the J call TRBJ2-5; 11 bases are a match to TRBD2. V lost 1 base and J lost 2; bases outside the gene matches: 6. Germline assignment: CDR1 SQVTM and CDR2 ANQGSEA. There are 16 residues in the CDR3. The CDR3 DNA follows: TGCAGCGTTGAAGCAGGACTAGCGGGCCCTCAAGAGACCCAGTACTTC. Translated: CSVEAGLAGPQETQYF. The full variable domain, in which reference TRBV29-1 and TRBJ2-5 provide the parts outside the CDR3, is SAVISQKPSRDICQRGTSLTIQCQVDSQVTMMFWYRQQPGQSLTLIATANQGSEATYESGFVIDKFPISRPNLTFSTLTVSNMSPEDSSIYLCSVEAGLAGPQETQYFGPGTRLLVL.

The chain couples TRBV27 to TRBJ1-1, with D unclear. Trimming took off 2 bases at V and 6 bases at J, with 16 bases between the two ends. CDR3 length equals 15 residues. Germline-derived CDR1 and CDR2 are MNHEY and SMNVEV (reference sequence). The CDR3 DNA follows: TGTGCCAGCAGTTTACTCGGGCGTGGAGGCTCTGAAGCTTTCTTT. Translated, it gives CASSLLGRGGSEAFF.

This clonotype came up many times. V gene TRBV7-6 combines with J gene TRBJ1-2; D is uncertain. V was shortened by 4 bases and J by 7 bases, with 19 bases between the two germline ends. Germline loops: CDR1 SGHVS, CDR2 FNYEAQ. The CDR3 consists of 15 residues. The CDR3 loop reads CASSSVSQVTAGYTF. The CDR3, as DNA: TGTGCCAGCAGCTCCGTATCTCAAGTTACGGCTGGCTACACCTTC.

This clonotype was counted only a few times. This rearrangement joins TRBV5-1 to TRBJ2-7, with 9 bases aligning to TRBD1. The CDR3 contains 16 residues. V shed 4 bases, J shed 3 bases, and the junction held 11 bases outside the gene matches. Germline CDR1 SGHRS, CDR2 YFSETQ. CDR3 amino acids: CASSPEGDRVFYEQYF. In DNA, the CDR3 is TGCGCCAGCAGCCCGGAGGGGGACAGGGTTTTCTACGAGCAGTACTTC.

The V gene is TRBV11-2, the J gene TRBJ1-1; a weak D match, TRBD1 (5 bases). This CDR3 has 14 residues. Germline CDR1 and CDR2: SGHAT and FQNNGV. V was cut by 1 base and J by 5 bases, with 11 bases left in between. CDR3 loop: CASSLVRGNTEAFF. CDR3 nucleotides: TGTGCCAGCAGCTTAGTAAGGGGAAATACTGAAGCTTTCTTT.

This chain connects TRBV6-6 to TRBJ2-7; no clear D. The CDR3 is 12 residues long. Trimming took off 6 bases at V and 6 bases at J, with 12 bases between the two ends. Per germline, CDR1 MNHNY and CDR2 SVGAGI (reference sequence). In DNA, the CDR3 is TGTGCCAGCAGCATCGACCCGGCCGAGCAGTACTTC. Amino acid sequence: CASSIDPAEQYF.

In this sample, this clonotype turned up many times. The rearrangement joins TRBV4-1 to TRBJ2-1, with 9 nucleotides matching TRBD1. Trimming cost V 1 base and J 9 bases; bases outside gene matches: 7. In germline, CDR1 is MGHRA, CDR2 YSYEKL. CDR3 length equals 15 residues. The CDR3 DNA is TGCGCCAGCAGCCAAGGATTGGGGACAGGGCTTGAGCAGTTCTTC. As protein: CASSQGLGTGLEQFF.